This T cell receptor beta chain was retrieved from a study of cytomegalovirus exposure and HLA in healthy donors. The overall study: Tens of millions of unique TCRs, all from HLA-typed donors, were included in an early release of the data.

The PCR employed 60 Vbeta primers together with 13 Jbeta primers. Some clones are missing from TCRdb's copy, which holds only in-frame ones; the method was immunoSEQ multiplex PCR. This sample has some 180,000 clones; 65% to 80% occur once, and the top ten carry 4.4%. This CDR3 has 10 residues. With V trimmed by 7 bases and J by 7 bases, 1 base remained unmatched. The germline CDR1 and CDR2 sequences are MNHNY and SVGAGI (reference sequence). Notes on this clone: The antigen remains unidentified.

Everyone who donated was a healthy bone marrow donor. Unrecorded immune exposure was likely among donors, who were nominally healthy when sampled. Findings of the study overall: Apart from CMV serostatus, no immune exposure information was available.

The sequencing input was PBMCs. The V call is TRBV6-6, the J call TRBJ2-7, with TRBD1 matching over 7 bases. The clonotype comes from a woman aged 25 to 39 in good health and CMV-seropositive. In DNA form, the CDR3 reads TGTGCCAGCAAGGGGGCTGAGCAGTACTTC. Translating it yields CASKGAEQYF.